The TCR beta chain described here comes from a study of prognosis after radiotherapy for stage I lung cancer. This clonotype was counted at least ten times. With two-round multiplex PCR, TCR beta CDR3 sequences were amplified from genomic DNA. For every TRBV and TRBJ gene, a specific primer was used in first-round PCR. TCRdb re-called the multiplex PCR reads through MiXCR, storing one row per CDR3 protein. The sample lists around 25,000 distinct CDR3 sequences; 30% to 45% were seen once. The V gene lost 6 bases and the J gene lost 9 bases, with 18 bases spanning the gap. The CDR3 runs 14 residues. The clonotype originates from a donor aged 50 or older with non-small cell lung cancer. This rearrangement joins TRBV12-3 or TRBV12-4 to TRBJ2-1, with D perhaps being TRBD1 or TRBD2 (5 bases each). The sample consisted of PBMCs, taken before or after stereotactic body radiation therapy (not recorded which). CDR3 bases: TGTGCCAGCAGAGGGATGGTGAGGGGTGGTGAGCAGTTCTTC. The encoded protein is CASRGMVRGGEQFF.